The subject of this entry is one T cell receptor beta chain. Its antigen is not identified. The source of the sample is a study of T-cell memory formation after mild COVID-19. Whole-study results and caveats: Pre-infection memory contained some responding clones, which suggested that cross-reactive memory had joined. Most CD4+ clones that shrank were in CM and EM, while CD8+ ones turned up in EMRA.

MiXCR, applied by TCRdb to the 5' RACE reads, yields one record per CDR3 protein. The data show roughly 580,000 distinct CDR3 sequences, with approximately 19% seen just once and around 11% held by the top ten. The CDR3 extends over 16 amino acids. CDR1 is SEHNR and CDR2 is FQNEAQ in the germline V gene (reference sequence). The V and J ends lost 2 bases and 4 bases, in that order; junction bases with no gene match: 6. The J gene is TRBJ2-1, the V gene TRBV7-9; the match to TRBD2 covers 9 bases. The TCR sequence derives from an adult woman who had mild COVID-19 (a few samples of this study predate the infection). Cell type and time point are not known. The sequencing input was PBMCs or a T cell subset sorted from them (not recorded which). The CDR3 nucleotides are TGTGCCAGCAGCTTAAGACTAGCGGAGTATTACAATGAGCAGTTCTTC. It codes for CASSLRLAEYYNEQFF.